A single sample is the source of the 16 T cell receptor beta chains below, sequenced in a study of CD8+CD57+ T cells in acquired aplastic anemia. Before being chosen for sequencing, patients had shown CD8+CD57+ cell expansion by flow cytometry. CDR3 and TCR beta VDJ profiling relied on genomic DNA as the template. Via MiXCR, TCRdb re-called the reads, giving one row per CDR3 protein. The table has around 430,000 distinct CDR3 sequences, over 25% seen once; the top ten hold 0.75% to 0.95%. Sequencing was performed on sorted CD4+, CD8+, or CD8+CD57+ T cells (not recorded which) from PBMCs. The receptors were sampled from a human donor with aplastic anemia.

V gene TRBV6-5 combines with J gene TRBJ2-1; 9 nucleotides agree with TRBD2. This CDR3 contains 15 residues. Per the germline V gene, CDR1 is MNHEY and CDR2 is SVGAGI. V was clipped by 4 bases and J by 7 bases; unmatched bases: 8. The CDR3 sequence: CASSLSAGGRNEQFF. In DNA, the CDR3 is TGTGCCAGCAGTTTATCTGCGGGGGGGAGGAATGAGCAGTTCTTC.

This clonotype occurred a few times. The CDR3 spells CSARPPGGTYEQYF. As DNA, the CDR3 is TGCAGTGCTAGACCCCCAGGGGGCACCTACGAGCAGTACTTC. V gene TRBV20-1 combines with J gene TRBJ2-7; 8 nucleotides align to TRBD1. The J segment lost 2 bases and the V segment lost 2 bases, leaving 5 bases of the junction unmatched. The germline CDR1 and CDR2 sequences are DFQATT and SNEGSKA (reference sequence). The CDR3 runs to 14 residues.

The chain employs TRBV7-2 and TRBJ2-1; D call uncertain. Trimming shortened V by 2 bases and J by 7 bases, and 6 bases separated the two germline ends. This CDR3 contains 12 residues. Germline V gives CDR1 SGHTA, CDR2 FQGNSA. The CDR3 is CASSLYGNEQFF. DNA of the CDR3: TGTGCCAGCAGCTTATACGGGAATGAGCAGTTCTTC.

In this sample, this clonotype turned up many times. The chain combines TRBV10-2 with TRBJ2-7; 10 bases align to TRBD2. After removal of 4 bases from V and 4 bases from J, the junction contained 7 bases not matched to a gene. Germline-derived CDR1 and CDR2 are WSHSY and SAAADI. This CDR3 is 15 amino acids long. CDR3 protein: CASSALLAGDYEQYF. In DNA, the CDR3 is TGCGCCAGCAGTGCGCTCCTAGCGGGGGATTACGAGCAGTACTTC.

Of note for this clonotype: It may be a read error: a sequence one base away is much more abundant. It is likely a read error, because the conserved phenylalanine at the end of the CDR3 is missing. The chain employs TRBV5-1 and TRBJ2-7, with D unresolved. The CDR3 runs to 12 residues. CDR1 and CDR2 (germline): SGHRS, YFSETQ. V lost 3 bases and J 4 bases, leaving 8 bases between the germline ends. CDR3 sequence (DNA): TGCGCCAGCAGCTCCGTTATGTACGAGCAGTACCTC. Protein: CASSSVMYEQYL.

This chain uses TRBV5-5 with TRBJ1-2, with D unresolved. Germline CDR1 reads SGHKS; CDR2 reads YYEKEE (reference sequence). The CDR3 extends over 15 amino acids. Trimming shortened V by 1 base and J by 4 bases, and 14 bases separated the two germline ends. Here the CDR3 DNA reads TGTGCCAGCAGCTTGATGAGGGAGGACCCCTATGGCTACACCTTC. Its translation: CASSLMREDPYGYTF.

To note about this clonotype: One end of the junction is discordant with germline, which a read error may explain. This sequence joins TRBV7-7 and TRBJ2-5; 10 bases match TRBD1. The CDR3 totals 16 residues. Germline V lookup: CDR1 SSHAT, CDR2 FNYEAQ (reference sequence). The DNA for the CDR3 is TGTGCTAGCAGCTTAGAGGACAGGGGGGGTTCAGAGACCCAGTACTTC. Its protein product is CASSLEDRGGSETQYF.

This chain connects TRBV9 to TRBJ2-1; D is uncertain. In germline, CDR1 is SGDLS, CDR2 YYNGEE. V dropped 0 bases and J dropped 10 bases, with 11 bases sitting between them. This CDR3 is 13 amino acids long. The CDR3, as DNA: TGTGCCAGCAGCGTAGGGGCGTCTTTAGAGCAGTTCTTC. This translates into CASSVGASLEQFF.

There are a few counts of this clonotype. The chain is built from TRBV7-9 and TRBJ2-5; TRBD1 matches 12 bases. This CDR3 has 15 residues. V lost 8 bases and J lost 5; bases outside the gene matches: 9. Germline values: CDR1 SEHNR, CDR2 FQNEAQ (reference sequence). CDR3 sequence (DNA): TGTGCCAGCCACCGGGACAGGGGGCCGCGGGAGACCCAGTACTTC. As protein: CASHRDRGPRETQYF.

This chain connects TRBV5-1 to TRBJ1-2; TRBD1 might be the D (5 bases). The CDR3 has 14 amino acids. Trimming took 0 bases from V and 7 from J, leaving 13 bases between them. Germline assignment: CDR1 SGHRS and CDR2 YFSETQ. In nucleotides, the CDR3 is TGCGCCAGCAGCTTGGATGGGGCTTTAGGTGGCTACACCTTC. Residues: CASSLDGALGGYTF. The full variable domain, rest sourced from reference TRBV5-1 and TRBJ1-2, is KAGVTQTPRYLIKTRGQQVTLSCSPISGHRSVSWYQQTPGQGLQFLFEYFSETQRNKGNFPGRFSGRQFSNSRSEMNVSTLELGDSALYLCASSLDGALGGYTFGSGTRLTVV.

This clonotype has a count of ten or more. This chain connects TRBV20-1 to TRBJ2-7; tentatively, D is TRBD2 (5 bases). This CDR3 has 13 residues. Germline V gene lookup returns CDR1 DFQATT and CDR2 SNEGSKA (reference sequence). Trimming removed 3 bases at V and 2 bases at J, with 11 bases between. CDR3 region: CSASSGSPYEQYF. Here the CDR3 DNA reads TGCAGTGCTAGTTCGGGGAGCCCCTACGAGCAGTACTTC.

V gene TRBV10-1 combines with J gene TRBJ2-1; the match to TRBD1 covers 11 bases. This CDR3 is built from 13 residues. Germline V CDR1 and CDR2: WNHNN, SYGVQD (reference sequence). The V gene end was trimmed by 8 bases and the J gene end by 10 bases; junction bases not matched to a gene: 7. The CDR3 nucleotides are TGCGCCAGCTCCGGGACAGGGGGGCAGGAGCAGTTCTTC. Translation: CASSGTGGQEQFF.

J is TRBJ2-7 and V is TRBV4-2; 9 nucleotides align to TRBD1. The CDR3 spans 15 residues. Germline CDR1 and CDR2: LGHNA and YNFKEQ. The V and J ends lost 1 base and 6 bases, in that order; junction bases with no gene match: 7. In DNA form, the CDR3 reads TGTGCCAGCAGCCAAGCGGGGACAGGGTTGGGCGAGCAGTACTTC. Its translation: CASSQAGTGLGEQYF.

V is TRBV11-1 and J is TRBJ1-6, with D hard to call. The germline gives CDR1 SGHAT, CDR2 FQDESV (reference sequence). CDR3 length equals 16 residues. With 5 bases removed from V and 5 bases from J, the gap between germline ends came to 16 bases. CDR3 sequence reads: CASSPAQWANNSPLHF. The CDR3 DNA reads TGTGCCAGCAGCCCCGCCCAGTGGGCTAATAATTCACCCCTCCACTTT.

This clonotype was seen repeatedly, ten times or more. The chain joins TRBV19 to TRBJ2-7; tentative D call: TRBD1 (5 bases). The germline V gene has CDR1 LNHDA and CDR2 SQIVND (reference sequence). Trimming cost V 3 bases and J 0 bases, with 12 bases left between them. The CDR3 has 15 amino acids. The CDR3 DNA follows: TGTGCCAGTAGTATTGGTAGTACAGGCTCCTACGAGCAGTACTTC. The encoded protein is CASSIGSTGSYEQYF. Together with reference TRBV19 and TRBJ2-7, the CDR3 gives the full variable domain: DGGITQSPKYLFRKEGQNVTLSCEQNLNHDAMYWYRQDPGQGLRLIYYSQIVNDFQKGDIAEGYSVSREKKESFPLTVTSAQKNPTAFYLCASSIGSTGSYEQYFGPGTRLTVT.

The rearrangement joins TRBV24-1 to TRBJ2-7; 12 bases fit TRBD2. Germline V gene data show CDR1 as KGHDR and CDR2 as SFDVKD. The V gene end was trimmed by 11 bases and the J gene end by 3 bases; junction bases not matched to a gene: 13. The CDR3 is 16 residues long. Written as DNA, the CDR3 is TGTGCCAGCAGGGGCCTAGCGGGAGGGCCGCGCTACGAGCAGTACTTC. It translates to CASRGLAGGPRYEQYF.